Each of the 18 T cell receptor beta chains below was sequenced from the same sample in a study of T-cell reconstitution after alpha-beta-depleted transplantation in children. During its preparation, the TCRbeta library received unique molecular identifiers. TCRdb reprocessed the PCR reads with MiXCR, giving one entry per CDR3 protein. The table shows hundreds of thousands of distinct CDR3 sequences, with about 10% occurring only once. The material was PBMCs, obtained before TCRalphabeta/CD19-depleted stem cell transplant. These receptors originate from a child aged 2 to 9 with inherited bone marrow failure, due to receive a stem cell transplant.

The sample holds a few counts of this clonotype. The CDR3 loop is CSVARTGGVYNEQFF. CDR3 in DNA: TGCAGCGTTGCACGGACAGGTGGGGTTTACAATGAGCAGTTCTTC. This chain connects TRBV29-1 to TRBJ2-1, with 7 bases identical to TRBD1. The CDR3 runs 15 residues. V was clipped by 4 bases and J by 4 bases; unmatched bases: 10. The germline CDR1 and CDR2 sequences are SQVTM and ANQGSEA.

The rearrangement uses TRBV7-9 and TRBJ2-3; 7 nucleotides line up with TRBD2. The CDR3 covers 16 residues. The junction had 10 bases not matched to a gene; V was cut back by 3 bases and J by 4 bases. CDR1 is SEHNR, CDR2 FQNEAQ, per germline (reference sequence). CDR3 protein: CASSFPPAGRSDTQYF. DNA of the CDR3: TGTGCCAGCAGCTTTCCCCCAGCGGGAAGATCAGATACGCAGTATTTT.

This clonotype was recorded many times. The chain has TRBV20-1 and TRBJ1-2, with no clear D. The germline CDR1 and CDR2 sequences are DFQATT and SNEGSKA (reference sequence). The CDR3 sequence is 15 residues long. Trimming pared 0 bases from V and 0 bases from J, leaving 11 bases between. This CDR3 is CSARDDPPTNYGYTF. The CDR3, as DNA: TGCAGTGCTAGAGATGATCCACCCACTAACTATGGCTACACCTTC.

The genes are TRBV19 and TRBJ2-2; D might be TRBD1 or TRBD2, each matching 5 bases. V was cut by 3 bases and J by 5 bases, with 13 bases left in between. The germline V gene has CDR1 LNHDA and CDR2 SQIVND (reference sequence). The CDR3 contains 15 residues. CDR3 protein: CASSIPRGGTGELFF. As DNA, the CDR3 is TGTGCCAGTAGTATTCCAAGGGGCGGGACCGGGGAGCTGTTTTTT.

This clonotype showed up many times. The chain has TRBV7-9 and TRBJ2-5; 8 bases map to TRBD2. CDR1 and CDR2 from the germline V gene are SEHNR and FQNEAQ (reference sequence). This CDR3 spans 15 amino acids. Trimming at V came to 5 bases and at J to 1 base, leaving 6 bases not matched to a gene. The CDR3 sequence: CASSNTLAGQETQYF. The CDR3 DNA sequence: TGTGCCAGCAGCAACACCCTAGCGGGCCAAGAGACCCAGTACTTC. The full variable domain, with the rest looked up from reference TRBV7-9 and TRBJ2-5, is DTGVSQNPRHKITKRGQNVTFRCDPISEHNRLYWYRQTLGQGPEFLTYFQNEAQLEKSRLLSDRFSAERPKGSFSTLEIQRTEQGDSAMYLCASSNTLAGQETQYFGPGTRLLVL.

At least ten counts were recorded for this clonotype. This CDR3 is CSVRPDSLYNEQFF. As DNA, the CDR3 is TGCAGCGTGAGACCCGACAGTCTGTACAATGAGCAGTTCTTC. This sequence joins TRBV29-1 and TRBJ2-1; tentative D call: TRBD1 (5 bases). V gave up 6 bases and J gave up 4 bases, with 16 bases separating them. CDR3 size: 14 residues. In germline, CDR1 is SQVTM, CDR2 ANQGSEA.

This clonotype was seen many times. The gene calls are TRBV4-3 and TRBJ2-1, with TRBD2 matching over 7 bases. The CDR3 is 15 amino acids. The V gene's germline CDR1 is LGHNA and CDR2 YSLEER. Trimming at V came to 2 bases and at J to 2 bases, leaving 3 bases not matched to a gene. The CDR3 DNA sequence: TGCGCCAGCAGCCAAATCAGCGGGGCCTACAATGAGCAGTTCTTC. Amino acid sequence: CASSQISGAYNEQFF.

This clonotype showed up many times. The CDR3 coding sequence is TGTGCCAGCAGTTTCACTAGCTCCCGTCATAAGTACTTC. Residues: CASSFTSSRHKYF. The chain combines TRBV27 with TRBJ2-7, with D tentatively TRBD2 (6 bases). CDR1 and CDR2 from the germline V gene are MNHEY and SMNVEV (reference sequence). Trimming shortened V by 3 bases and J by 11 bases, and 17 bases separated the two germline ends. This CDR3 has 13 residues.

This clonotype occurred a few times. This chain connects TRBV24-1 to TRBJ2-1; 16 bases fit TRBD2. The V gene end was trimmed by 4 bases and the J gene end by 10 bases; junction bases not matched to a gene: 3. The germline V gene encodes CDR1 KGHDR and CDR2 SFDVKD. The CDR3 has 15 amino acids. CDR3 bases: TGTGCCACCAGTGAGGGACTAGCGGGAGGGGGCGAGCAGTTCTTC. The encoded protein is CATSEGLAGGGEQFF.

This clonotype has at least ten counts. J is TRBJ2-3 and V is TRBV20-1; possibly TRBD1 for D (6 bases). The CDR3 sequence is 14 residues long. V shed 5 bases and J shed 2 bases, with 14 bases lying between them. Germline lookup yields CDR1 DFQATT and CDR2 SNEGSKA (reference sequence). In DNA form, the CDR3 reads TGCAGTGCTCCCCCCTCAGGGGTCACAGATACGCAGTATTTT. Amino acid sequence: CSAPPSGVTDTQYF.

The chain joins TRBV5-6 to TRBJ2-1; tentative D call: TRBD2 (5 bases). Germline-derived CDR1 and CDR2 are SGHDT and YYEEEE. The CDR3 totals 16 residues. Trimming pared 4 bases from V and 2 bases from J, leaving 16 bases between. The CDR3 DNA reads as TGTGCCAGCAGCCTGGAGCAGCGGTACGCCTACAATGAGCAGTTCTTC. It is translated as CASSLEQRYAYNEQFF.

There are many counts of this clonotype. The CDR3, as DNA: TGCGCCAGCAGCCAAGATACCGGGACCTACGAGCAGTACTTC. This codes for CASSQDTGTYEQYF. The chain carries TRBV4-3 and TRBJ2-7, with D possibly TRBD2 on 5 matching bases. The V gene's germline CDR1 is LGHNA and CDR2 YSLEER. CDR3 size: 14 residues. V was shortened by 0 bases and J by 2 bases, with 8 bases between the two germline ends.

This clonotype was seen repeatedly, ten times or more. The CDR3 DNA sequence: TGCGCCAGCAGCCAAGATGAACGGAATTCCTACGAGCAGTACTTC. It specifies CASSQDERNSYEQYF. This sequence joins TRBV4-3 and TRBJ2-7; D not resolved. V was pared by 0 bases and J by 1 base, with 10 bases between. CDR1 is LGHNA, CDR2 YSLEER, per germline. This CDR3 has 15 amino acids.

This clonotype occurred a few times. The rearrangement joins TRBV12-5 to TRBJ2-7, with D possibly TRBD1 on 6 matching bases. Trimming stripped 7 bases from V and 6 bases from J, with 19 bases between. The CDR3 is 14 residues long. Germline-derived CDR1 and CDR2 are LGHNT and FRNRAP. CDR3 sequence (DNA): TGTGCTAGTGCCGTGGGGGCTTGGGGGCGCGAGCAGTACTTC. Translating it yields CASAVGAWGREQYF. The variable domain in full, with the rest retrieved from reference TRBV12-5 and TRBJ2-7, is DARVTQTPRHKVTEMGQEVTMRCQPILGHNTVFWYRQTMMQGLELLAYFRNRAPLDDSGMPKDRFSAEMPDATLATLKIQPSEPRDSAVYFCASAVGAWGREQYFGPGTRLTVT.

This clonotype showed up many times. V is TRBV5-1 and J is TRBJ2-7; TRBD1 matches at 9 bases. The CDR3 consists of 15 residues. Per the germline V gene, CDR1 is SGHRS and CDR2 is YFSETQ. V lost 2 bases, J lost 3 bases, and 6 bases stayed unmatched. CDR3 nucleotides: TGCGCCAGCAGCTTTGACAGGGGGTTAATCTACGAGCAGTACTTC. As protein: CASSFDRGLIYEQYF. Supplemented by reference TRBV5-1 and TRBJ2-7, the full variable domain reads KAGVTQTPRYLIKTRGQQVTLSCSPISGHRSVSWYQQTPGQGLQFLFEYFSETQRNKGNFPGRFSGRQFSNSRSEMNVSTLELGDSALYLCASSFDRGLIYEQYFGPGTRLTVT.

This clonotype was counted many times. The V call is TRBV12-3 or TRBV12-4, the J call TRBJ2-6; 8 bases map to TRBD1. Trimming removed 6 bases from V and 0 bases from J; junction bases left unmatched: 7. The CDR3 extends over 17 amino acids. CDR3 nucleotide sequence: TGTGCCAGCAGAACTTGGACAGGGAACTCTGGGGCCAACGTCCTGACTTTC. It codes for CASRTWTGNSGANVLTF.

This clonotype has a count of ten or more. The genes are TRBV29-1 and TRBJ2-7, with 7 bases that match TRBD2. The germline CDR1 and CDR2 sequences are SQVTM and ANQGSEA. J gave up 3 bases and V 4 bases, and 3 bases lay outside the gene matches. This CDR3 is 12 amino acids long. The CDR3 sequence: CSVGEGLYEQYF. Here the CDR3 DNA reads TGCAGCGTTGGGGAGGGACTCTACGAGCAGTACTTC.

CDR3 amino acids: CASSWNRGSYEQYF. In DNA, the CDR3 is TGTGCCAGCTCATGGAACAGGGGTTCCTACGAGCAGTACTTC. V gene TRBV18 combines with J gene TRBJ2-7; TRBD1 agrees at 7 bases. Germline values: CDR1 KGHSH, CDR2 LQKENI. The length of the CDR3 is 14 residues. With 5 bases clipped from V and 1 base from J, the junction kept 5 bases outside the gene matches.